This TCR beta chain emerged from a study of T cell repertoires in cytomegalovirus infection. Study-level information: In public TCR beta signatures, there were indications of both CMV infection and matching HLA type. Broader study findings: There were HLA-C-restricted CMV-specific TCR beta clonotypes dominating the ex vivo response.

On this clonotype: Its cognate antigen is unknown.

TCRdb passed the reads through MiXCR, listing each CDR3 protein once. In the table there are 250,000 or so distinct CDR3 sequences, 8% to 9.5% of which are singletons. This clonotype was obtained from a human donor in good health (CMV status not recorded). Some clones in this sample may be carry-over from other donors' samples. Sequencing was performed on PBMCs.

Here the CDR3 DNA reads TGTGCCAGCAGCACGCGGCAGGAAGGAATAACAGATACGCAGTATTTT. Protein: CASSTRQEGITDTQYF. The chain is built from TRBV13 and TRBJ2-3; D is uncertain. Per the germline V gene, CDR1 is PRHDT and CDR2 is FYEKMQ (reference sequence). There are 16 residues in the CDR3. Trimming left V 5 bases short and J 3 bases short, with 18 bases between.